This is a list of T cell receptor beta chains from one sample in a study of cytomegalovirus exposure and HLA in healthy donors. This table comes from immunoSEQ multiplex PCR, and its TCRdb copy is limited to in-frame clones, with some not included. Here the sample spans nearly 300,000 clones, 86% being singletons. The sequenced sample was PBMCs. The receptors here all came from a man aged 35 to 55 in good health and CMV-seropositive. Both conserved end residues are part of each CDR3. D genes are given only for firm matches. Some rows have no size entry. The others give once, few or many, or a class for an expanded clone.

J gene,clone size,V gene,D gene,CDR3 protein,CDR3 DNA
TRBJ2-1,NA,TRBV6-4,TRBD2,CASSLTGPLAGGRGEQFF,TGTGCCAGCAGTCTCACGGGCCCTTTAGCGGGAGGTCGAGGTGAGCAGTTCTTC
TRBJ1-1,NA,TRBV6-5,NA,CASSRYGPSEAFF,TGTGCCAGCAGCCGGTATGGTCCTTCTGAAGCTTTCTTT
TRBJ2-7,once,TRBV28,TRBD1,CASGRTGTGDGEQYF,TGTGCCAGCGGCAGAACCGGGACAGGGGACGGCGAGCAGTACTTC
TRBJ2-7,NA,TRBV19,TRBD2,CASRGSGIFTYEQYF,TGTGCCAGTAGGGGTAGCGGGATCTTCACCTACGAGCAGTACTTC
TRBJ2-4,NA,TRBV29-1,NA,CSANAGDNIQYF,TGCAGCGCAAACGCAGGCGATAACATTCAGTACTTC
TRBJ1-1,NA,TRBV2,NA,CASSAEGPNTEAFF,TGTGCCAGCAGTGCGGAGGGACCGAACACTGAAGCTTTCTTT
TRBJ2-3,NA,TRBV28,TRBD2,CASSREEAGTPDTQYF,TGTGCCAGCTCCCGGGAGGAAGCGGGGACCCCAGATACGCAGTATTTT
TRBJ1-2,once,TRBV7-9,NA,CASTPSGDYGYTF,TGTGCCAGCACCCCCTCGGGGGACTATGGCTACACCTTC
TRBJ2-1,NA,TRBV30,TRBD2,CAWSRPAGSNEQFF,TGTGCCTGGAGTAGGCCAGCGGGATCTAATGAGCAGTTCTTC
TRBJ2-2,NA,TRBV18,NA,CASSPVTIRNTGELFF,TGTGCCAGCTCACCGGTAACTATCAGGAACACCGGGGAGCTGTTTTTT
TRBJ2-3,NA,TRBV27,NA,CAARRTTGGPDTQYF,TGTGCCGCACGCAGGACAACCGGTGGACCAGATACGCAGTATTTT
TRBJ2-2,NA,TRBV28,TRBD2,CASSSAVGGYTGELFF,TGTGCCAGCAGTTCCGCGGTGGGGGGGTACACCGGGGAGCTGTTTTTT
TRBJ2-7,NA,TRBV11-3,TRBD2,CASRRLAGRNEQYF,TGTGCCAGCAGGCGACTGGCCGGGAGGAACGAGCAGTACTTC
TRBJ1-4,NA,TRBV19,NA,CASSMVGVEKLFF,TGTGCCAGTAGTATGGTAGGGGTTGAAAAACTGTTTTTT
TRBJ1-1,NA,TRBV19,NA,CASSIAEGTEAFF,TGTGCCAGTAGTATAGCGGAGGGCACTGAAGCTTTCTTT
TRBJ1-2,NA,TRBV29-1,NA,CSVESGVFDYGYTF,TGCAGCGTTGAATCAGGGGTATTTGACTATGGCTACACCTTC
TRBJ1-4,once,TRBV28,NA,CATIPAATNEKLFF,TGTGCCACTATCCCAGCGGCAACTAATGAAAAACTGTTTTTT
TRBJ2-1,NA,TRBV19,NA,CASSTSGVTYNEQFF,TGTGCCAGTAGTACCTCGGGGGTAACCTACAATGAGCAGTTCTTC
TRBJ2-7,NA,TRBV29-1,NA,CSVYTTGRRSYEQYF,TGCAGCGTTTATACTACAGGGAGAAGGTCCTACGAGCAGTACTTC
TRBJ1-6,NA,TRBV4-1,NA,CASSQDRGLSGSPLHF,TGCGCCAGCAGCCAAGATCGAGGGCTATCGGGTTCACCCCTCCACTTT
TRBJ2-7,NA,TRBV29-1,TRBD1,CSVEEPDRGTYEQYF,TGCAGCGTTGAAGAACCGGACAGGGGAACCTACGAGCAGTACTTC
TRBJ1-1,NA,TRBV5-1,TRBD1,CASSTGQGAPEAFF,TGCGCCAGCAGCACAGGACAGGGGGCTCCTGAAGCTTTCTTT
TRBJ1-5,NA,TRBV6-5,NA,CASSPRGGNQPQHF,TGTGCCAGCAGCCCCCGAGGGGGAAATCAGCCCCAGCATTTT
TRBJ2-3,NA,TRBV27,TRBD2,CASSLRGTSGMTDTQYF,TGTGCCAGCAGTTTAAGAGGGACTAGCGGGATGACAGATACGCAGTATTTT
TRBJ1-3,NA,TRBV28,NA,CASSYADSSGNTIYF,TGTGCCAGCAGTTACGCCGACAGCTCTGGAAACACCATATATTTT
TRBJ2-7,NA,TRBV6-6,NA,CASSPRHEQYF,TGTGCCAGCAGTCCCCGCCACGAGCAGTACTTC
TRBJ1-5,NA,TRBV19,NA,CASSTNSNQPQHF,TGTGCCAGTAGTACAAATAGCAATCAGCCCCAGCATTTT
TRBJ2-1,NA,TRBV7-9,NA,CASSLVYDEQFF,TGTGCCAGCAGCTTAGTTTATGATGAGCAGTTCTTC
TRBJ2-2,few,TRBV7-3,NA,CASSPHLTAGATGELFF,TGTGCCAGCAGCCCCCACCTAACAGCAGGGGCCACCGGGGAGCTGTTTTTT
TRBJ2-1,NA,TRBV5-4,NA,CASTRYNEQFF,TGTGCCAGCACGCGGTACAATGAGCAGTTCTTC
TRBJ1-2,NA,TRBV28,TRBD1,CASSLPWTGAGGYTF,TGTGCCAGCAGTTTACCGTGGACAGGGGCGGGTGGCTACACCTTC
TRBJ1-2,NA,TRBV7-2,TRBD1,CASSRDRVDGYTF,TGTGCCAGCAGCAGGGACAGGGTCGATGGCTACACCTTC
TRBJ1-1,once,TRBV7-3,TRBD1,CASSWGQGREAFF,TGTGCCAGCAGCTGGGGACAGGGGCGTGAAGCTTTCTTT
TRBJ2-5,NA,TRBV18,NA,CASSNYPIQGVETQYF,TGTGCCAGCTCAAACTACCCCATACAGGGCGTGGAGACCCAGTACTTC
TRBJ2-7,NA,TRBV7-2,NA,CASSLEGLYEQYF,TGTGCCAGCAGCTTAGAGGGACTCTACGAGCAGTACTTC
TRBJ2-7,NA,TRBV27,TRBD1,CASSLSRDRGRSYEQYF,TGTGCCAGCAGTTTATCACGGGACAGGGGGCGGAGCTACGAGCAGTACTTC
TRBJ1-1,NA,TRBV10-1,NA,CASSAPGTLNTEAFF,TGCGCCAGCAGTGCCCCCGGGACACTGAACACTGAAGCTTTCTTT
TRBJ2-7,NA,TRBV12-5,TRBD1,CASGRQGFPGEQYF,TGTGCTAGTGGTCGACAGGGATTCCCTGGCGAGCAGTACTTC
TRBJ1-5,NA,TRBV28,NA,CASSIGHLSQPQHF,TGTGCCAGCAGTATAGGACACCTGAGTCAGCCCCAGCATTTT
TRBJ2-5,NA,TRBV7-8,TRBD2,CASSRGGLETQYF,TGTGCCAGCAGCCGGGGGGGGCTCGAGACCCAGTACTTC
TRBJ1-5,NA,TRBV28,TRBD1,CASTAGTANQPQHF,TGTGCCAGTACAGCCGGGACAGCAAATCAGCCCCAGCATTTT
TRBJ2-7,NA,TRBV6-5,TRBD1,CASSYGQGAYEQYF,TGTGCCAGCAGTTACGGGCAGGGGGCGTACGAGCAGTACTTC
TRBJ1-4,few,TRBV5-1,TRBD1,CASQVGTGGDEKLFF,TGCGCCAGCCAGGTCGGGACAGGGGGCGATGAAAAACTGTTTTTT
TRBJ2-7,NA,TRBV5-1,TRBD2,CASSLAGAGPYEQYF,TGCGCCAGCAGCTTGGCCGGAGCGGGACCCTACGAGCAGTACTTC
TRBJ2-5,NA,TRBV7-2,TRBD2,CASTRLAALRETQYF,TGTGCCAGCACCAGACTAGCGGCCTTAAGAGAGACCCAGTACTTC
TRBJ2-7,NA,TRBV6-5,TRBD1,CANSYSGTGTYEQYF,TGTGCCAACAGTTACTCGGGGACAGGGACCTACGAGCAGTACTTC
TRBJ2-3,NA,TRBV5-1,TRBD1,CASSYTDAPGQGLDTQYF,TGCGCCAGCAGCTACACCGATGCTCCGGGACAGGGATTGGATACGCAGTATTTT
TRBJ1-1,NA,TRBV19,NA,CASTSRGPQGLGTEAFF,TGTGCCAGTACCTCGCGAGGTCCCCAGGGGTTGGGCACTGAAGCTTTCTTT
TRBJ2-1,NA,TRBV7-8,TRBD2,CASVGTSGSGEQFF,TGTGCCAGTGTTGGGACTAGCGGGAGTGGTGAGCAGTTCTTC
TRBJ2-1,once,TRBV27,NA,CASRPVLTGEQFF,TGTGCCAGCAGGCCGGTCCTCACGGGGGAGCAGTTCTTC
TRBJ1-6,NA,TRBV6-5,NA,CASSYSTGRRGSPLHF,TGTGCCAGCAGTTACTCGACGGGGAGGAGAGGTTCACCCCTCCACTTT
TRBJ1-2,NA,TRBV19,TRBD1,CASTVVLTGNYGYTF,TGTGCCAGTACCGTTGTTCTGACAGGGAACTATGGCTACACCTTC
TRBJ2-1,once,TRBV12-5,TRBD2,CASGLAGTSGRGNEQFF,TGTGCTAGTGGTTTGGCGGGGACTAGCGGGAGGGGGAATGAGCAGTTCTTC
TRBJ2-7,NA,TRBV29-1,TRBD1,CSVAGTGNYEQYF,TGCAGCGTGGCCGGGACAGGGAACTACGAGCAGTACTTC
TRBJ1-2,once,TRBV29-1,TRBD1,CSGGGGSYGYTF,TGCAGCGGAGGAGGGGGCTCGTATGGCTACACCTTC